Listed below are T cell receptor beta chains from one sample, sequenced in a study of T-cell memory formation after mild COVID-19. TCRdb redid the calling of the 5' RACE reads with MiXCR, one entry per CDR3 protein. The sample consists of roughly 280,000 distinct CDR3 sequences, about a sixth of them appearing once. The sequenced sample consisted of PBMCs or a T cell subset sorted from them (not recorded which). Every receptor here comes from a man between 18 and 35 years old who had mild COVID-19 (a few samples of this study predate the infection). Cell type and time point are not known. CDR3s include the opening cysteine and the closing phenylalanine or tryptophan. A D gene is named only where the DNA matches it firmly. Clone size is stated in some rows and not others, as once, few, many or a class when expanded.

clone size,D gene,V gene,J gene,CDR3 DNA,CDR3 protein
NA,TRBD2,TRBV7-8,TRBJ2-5,TGTGCCAGCAGCCCCGGGACGGGAAGCGGGGTTGCGGCCCAGTACTTC,CASSPGTGSGVAAQYF
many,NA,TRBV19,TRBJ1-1,TGTGCCAGTGGACGTGGTACTGAAGCTTTCTTT,CASGRGTEAFF
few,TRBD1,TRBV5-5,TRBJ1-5,TGTGCCAGCAGCTCAGGACAGGCAACTTATAGCAATCAGCCCCAGCATTTT,CASSSGQATYSNQPQHF
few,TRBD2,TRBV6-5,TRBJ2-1,TGTGCCAGCAGACGCGGCGCGGGGGGAACCTACAATGAGCAGTTCTTC,CASRRGAGGTYNEQFF
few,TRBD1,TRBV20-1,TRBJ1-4,TGCAGTGCATCAACAGGGGGCTTTAATGAAAAACTGTTTTTT,CSASTGGFNEKLFF
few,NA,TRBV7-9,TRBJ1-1,TGTGCCAGCAGCTTAGAATCAGGAGGGACTGAAGCTTTCTTT,CASSLESGGTEAFF
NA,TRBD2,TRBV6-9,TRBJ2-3,TGTGCCACCCTCCCGGAGGCGGGGGGGCCGGATACGCAGTATTTT,CATLPEAGGPDTQYF
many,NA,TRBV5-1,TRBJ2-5,TGCGCCAGCAGCTTGATAAGTGGCGGGGCGGGGACCCAGTACTTC,CASSLISGGAGTQYF
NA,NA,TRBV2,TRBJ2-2,TGTGCCAGCACGGGGACGGCGAACACCGGGGAGCTGTTTTTT,CASTGTANTGELFF
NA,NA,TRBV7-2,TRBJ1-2,TGTGCCAGCAGCTTAGCCCCACAGCCGTACTATGGCTACACCTTC,CASSLAPQPYYGYTF
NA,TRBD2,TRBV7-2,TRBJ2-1,TGTGCCAGCAGCGTCGGGGGGTGGCGAGAGCAGTTCTTC,CASSVGGWREQFF
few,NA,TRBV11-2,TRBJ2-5,TGTGCCAGCAGCTTAGGACAAAGCCAAGAGACCCAGTACTTC,CASSLGQSQETQYF
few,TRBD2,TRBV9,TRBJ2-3,TGTGCCAGCAGCGTAGAGGGTAGCGGGGGCGCTAGCACAGATACGCAGTATTTT,CASSVEGSGGASTDTQYF
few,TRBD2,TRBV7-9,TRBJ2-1,TGTGCCAGCAGCTTAGAGTTAGCGGGGCCGAACAATGAGCAGTTCTTC,CASSLELAGPNNEQFF
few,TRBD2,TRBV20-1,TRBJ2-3,TGCAGTGTTCCGGGGACTAGCACCACAGATACGCAGTATTTT,CSVPGTSTTDTQYF
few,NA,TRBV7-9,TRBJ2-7,TGTGCCAGCAGCCCTGGGGACGGTTACGAGCAGTACTTC,CASSPGDGYEQYF
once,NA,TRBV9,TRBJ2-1,TGTGCCAGCAGCGCCAACATGGACTCCTACAATGAGCAGTTCTTC,CASSANMDSYNEQFF
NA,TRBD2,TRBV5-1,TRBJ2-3,TGCGCCAGCAGCTCTGGACTAGCGGGGGGAGATACGCAGTATTTT,CASSSGLAGGDTQYF
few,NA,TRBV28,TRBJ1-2,TGTGCCAGCATTCGGGGCAGGGACTATGGCTACACCTTC,CASIRGRDYGYTF
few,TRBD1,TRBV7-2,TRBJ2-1,TGTGCCAGCAGCTACGACAGGGGAACGCACAATGAGCAGTTCTTC,CASSYDRGTHNEQFF
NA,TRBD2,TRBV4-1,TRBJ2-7,TGCGCCATCAGCCAAGGCAATGGGAGGGGCTCCTACGAGCAGTACTTC,CAISQGNGRGSYEQYF
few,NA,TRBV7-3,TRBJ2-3,TGTGCCAGCAGCCCTCGATGGCTCTCAGATACGCAGTATTTT,CASSPRWLSDTQYF